What follows are 23 T cell receptor beta chains derived from one specimen sequenced in a study of a mutant IDH1 vaccine in newly diagnosed glioma. Indicated time point: week 35, safety follow-up. With topical imiquimod, each dose of the vaccine consisted of 300 ug of mutant IDH1 20-mer peptide. These receptors lack a known antigen. Using immunoSEQ multiplex PCR, the repertoire was profiled, and TCRdb retains in-frame clones only, with some absent. Here the sample spans tens of thousands of clones, roughly 80% being singletons. The sample here was PBMCs, taken from a glioma patient whose treatment included an IDH1 peptide vaccine. Receptors originate from a woman under 30 with glioma.

This chain joins TRBV6-4 and TRBJ2-3, with 8 positions matching TRBD2. Trimming cost V 5 bases and J 6 bases; bases outside gene matches: 7. The CDR3 is made up of 14 amino acids. The germline CDR1 and CDR2 sequences are MRHNA and SNTAGT. The CDR3 sequence: CASSSGTSSDTQYF. The CDR3 region has the DNA TGTGCCAGCAGTTCCGGGACTAGTTCTGATACGCAGTATTTT.

The rearrangement links TRBV23-1 to TRBJ1-3; possible D gene TRBD1, 5 bases. TRBV23-1 is an ORF; its function is uncertain. The CDR3 sequence is 15 residues long. With 7 bases removed from V and 0 bases from J, the gap between germline ends came to 13 bases. CDR3 sequence reads: CASIPVDSSGNTIYF. CDR3 sequence (DNA): TGCGCCAGCATCCCCGTAGACAGCTCTGGAAACACCATATATTTT.

The rearrangement uses TRBV4-1 and TRBJ1-4; the D is unclear. This CDR3 spans 14 amino acids. Germline loops: CDR1 MGHRA, CDR2 YSYEKL. V lost 2 bases, J lost 3 bases, and 7 bases lay in between. CDR3 coding DNA: TGCGCCAGCAGCCAATATGGTTCTAATGAAAAACTGTTTTTT. Translating gives CASSQYGSNEKLFF.

V and J are TRBV2 and TRBJ1-5; D not resolved. Trimming removed 3 bases at V and 1 base at J, with 4 bases between. CDR1 SNHLY and CDR2 FYNNEI come from the germline V gene. This CDR3 contains 13 residues. This CDR3 reads CASSEESNQPQHF. The CDR3 bases are TGTGCCAGCAGTGAGGAGAGCAATCAGCCCCAGCATTTT.

V and J are TRBV19 and TRBJ1-2; 7 bases are a match to TRBD1. From germline, CDR1 is LNHDA and CDR2 SQIVND (reference sequence). V gave up 7 bases and J gave up 4 bases; unmatched junction bases: 6. The CDR3 runs to 13 residues. CDR3 protein: CASTFGQVYGYTF. CDR3 DNA: TGTGCCAGTACCTTCGGACAGGTCTATGGCTACACCTTC.

This chain uses TRBV7-2 with TRBJ2-4; the match to TRBD2 covers 11 bases. This CDR3 contains 15 residues. After removal of 2 bases from V and 13 bases from J, the junction contained 10 bases not matched to a gene. Per the germline V gene, CDR1 is SGHTA and CDR2 is FQGNSA. DNA for the CDR3: TGTGCCAGCAGCTTACCCGGGACTAGCGGAACCACCCAGTACTTC. It encodes CASSLPGTSGTTQYF.

V usage is TRBV4-2 and J usage is TRBJ2-7; D gene unclear. From germline, CDR1 is LGHNA and CDR2 YNFKEQ. The CDR3 is 15 amino acids. V gave up 6 bases and J gave up 1 base, with 16 bases separating them. The CDR3 loop is CASSPRHGESYEQYF. The DNA for the CDR3 is TGTGCCAGCAGTCCCAGGCATGGGGAATCCTACGAGCAGTACTTC.

This clone appeared a few times. The junction and the germline gene differ at one end; a read error may be behind it. This chain joins TRBV5-5 and TRBJ1-1; D might be TRBD1 (5 bases). The CDR3 totals 15 residues. Germline-derived CDR1 and CDR2 are SGHKS and YYEKEE (reference sequence). This CDR3 is CASSLGRIMNTEAFF. CDR3 in DNA: TGTGCCAGCAGTTTGGGACGGATAATGAACACTGAAGCTTTCTTT.

The sample holds one count of this clone. V gene TRBV28 combines with J gene TRBJ2-1, with TRBD1 as a possible D gene (5 bases). The CDR3 has 11 amino acids. Looked up from germline, CDR1 is MDHEN and CDR2 is SYDVKM. The V gene lost 2 bases and the J gene lost 15 bases, with 11 bases spanning the gap. This CDR3 reads CASSLGAGRFF. Here the CDR3 DNA reads TGTGCCAGCAGTTTAGGGGCAGGGCGGTTCTTC.

The chain is built from TRBV4-2 and TRBJ2-1; TRBD1 agrees at 9 bases. The CDR3 totals 17 residues. Germline CDR1 and CDR2: LGHNA and YNFKEQ. V lost 6 bases to trimming and J lost 5 bases; unmatched junction nucleotides: 14. The chain's CDR3 is CASRSVPGQGTDNEQFF. The CDR3, as DNA: TGTGCCAGCAGGTCCGTCCCGGGACAGGGAACGGACAATGAGCAGTTCTTC.

The gene calls are TRBV18 and TRBJ2-2; tentative D call: TRBD1 (6 bases). The CDR3 loop spans 14 amino acids. V gave up 3 bases and J gave up 5 bases, with 10 bases separating them. CDR1 and CDR2 (germline): KGHSH, LQKENI. The CDR3 DNA reads as TGTGCCAGCTCACCCAAAACAGGGACCGGGGAGCTGTTTTTT. It is translated as CASSPKTGTGELFF.

The chain has TRBV7-9 and TRBJ1-2; 9 nucleotides agree with TRBD1. CDR3 size: 14 residues. Germline trimming cut 4 bases from V and 2 bases from J; bases unmatched to any gene: 2. Per germline, CDR1 SEHNR and CDR2 FQNEAQ (reference sequence). The CDR3 loop is CASSSGTGNYGYTF. The CDR3 region has the DNA TGTGCCAGCAGCTCGGGGACAGGGAACTATGGCTACACCTTC.

This clone was seen a few times. V gene TRBV14 combines with J gene TRBJ1-1; D ambiguous. CDR3 length equals 11 residues. Germline V gene lookup returns CDR1 SGHDN and CDR2 FVKESK. V was pared by 1 base and J by 7 bases, with 4 bases between. In DNA form, the CDR3 reads TGTGCCAGCAGCCAAGGACTTGAAGCTTTCTTT. Amino acids: CASSQGLEAFF.

This clone was seen only once. This chain uses TRBV11-2 with TRBJ2-4, with 13 positions matching TRBD2. The CDR3 length is 16 residues. V lost 5 bases and J lost 5; bases outside the gene matches: 6. Germline-derived CDR1 and CDR2 are SGHAT and FQNNGV. CDR3 in DNA: TGTGCCAGCAGCCCCTGGACTAGCGGGGGACAAAACATTCAGTACTTC. Its protein is CASSPWTSGGQNIQYF. Based on the CDR3 plus reference TRBV11-2 and TRBJ2-4, the full variable domain is EAGVAQSPRYKIIEKRQSVAFWCNPISGHATLYWYQQILGQGPKLLIQFQNNGVVDDSQLPKDRFSAERLKGVDSTLKIQPAKLEDSAVYLCASSPWTSGGQNIQYFGAGTRLSVL.

This clone was observed once. The chain uses TRBV27 and TRBJ2-5; no firm D call. V lost 0 bases, J lost 5 bases, and 7 bases lay in between. CDR1 and CDR2 (germline): MNHEY, SMNVEV (reference sequence). The CDR3 has 13 amino acids. The CDR3 here is CASSLSWLETQYF. CDR3 sequence (DNA): TGTGCCAGCAGTTTATCCTGGTTGGAGACCCAGTACTTC.

The V gene is TRBV2, the J gene TRBJ2-1; TRBD2 might be the D (5 bases). Trimming took off 7 bases at V and 7 bases at J, with 11 bases between the two ends. Germline assignment: CDR1 SNHLY and CDR2 FYNNEI. The CDR3 runs 12 residues. CDR3: CASTREGNEQFF. The CDR3 coding sequence is TGTGCCAGCACCCGGGAAGGGAATGAGCAGTTCTTC.

The chain has TRBV7-2 and TRBJ2-6, with a weak D call TRBD2 (7 bases). V lost 2 bases and J lost 0, with 17 bases in between. The CDR3 sequence is 19 residues long. Looked up from germline, CDR1 is SGHTA and CDR2 is FQGNSA. This CDR3 reads CASSLYGGGSSSGANVLTF. CDR3 in DNA: TGTGCCAGCAGCTTATATGGGGGGGGCTCCAGCTCTGGGGCCAACGTCCTGACTTTC.

This clone was seen once. A read error may account for a junction end that differs from germline. The chain joins TRBV7-7 to TRBJ2-5, with 11 bases fitting TRBD2. CDR1 and CDR2 (germline): SSHAT, FNYEAQ (reference sequence). The CDR3 extends over 14 amino acids. In DNA form, the CDR3 reads TGTGCTAGCAGCTTAGCGGGGGGGCAGGAGACCCAGTACTTC. Its translation is CASSLAGGQETQYF.

For the CDR3, the DNA is TGTGCCTGGGGACAGGGGATCGCGGCCATATATTTT. Protein: CAWGQGIAAIYF. The chain has TRBV30 and TRBJ1-3, with TRBD1 matching over 9 bases. The germline V gene encodes CDR1 GTSNPN and CDR2 SVGIG (reference sequence). This CDR3 has 12 amino acids. Germline trimming cut 5 bases from V and 11 bases from J; bases unmatched to any gene: 7.

The chain combines TRBV27 with TRBJ1-5; no firm D call. The CDR3 totals 14 residues. Germline V lookup: CDR1 MNHEY, CDR2 SMNVEV (reference sequence). Trimming pared 9 bases from V and 3 bases from J, leaving 15 bases between. The CDR3 sequence: CASKGGDVNQPQHF. CDR3 sequence (DNA): TGTGCCAGTAAAGGTGGGGATGTCAATCAGCCCCAGCATTTT.

The chain uses TRBV15 and TRBJ2-3; perhaps TRBD1 as D (5 bases). V was shortened by 4 bases and J by 2 bases, with 13 bases between the two germline ends. Per the germline V gene, CDR1 is LNHNV and CDR2 is YYDKDF (reference sequence). The CDR3 extends over 15 amino acids. CDR3 nucleotides: TGTGCCACCAGCATCGAGACAGCCGTCACAGATACGCAGTATTTT. Translating gives CATSIETAVTDTQYF.

The chain combines TRBV27 with TRBJ2-7; perhaps TRBD2 as D (7 bases). The germline V gene has CDR1 MNHEY and CDR2 SMNVEV (reference sequence). CDR3 length: 13 amino acids. The germline V and J ends were trimmed by 3 bases and 5 bases, with 11 bases remaining between them. The CDR3 reads CASSLGGGNEQYF. The CDR3 DNA follows: TGTGCCAGCAGTTTGGGGGGGGGCAACGAGCAGTACTTC.

V usage is TRBV7-8 and J usage is TRBJ2-3; TRBD2 matches at 8 bases. There are 15 residues in the CDR3. With V trimmed by 1 base and J by 4 bases, 4 bases remained unmatched. Germline CDR1 and CDR2: SGHVS and FQNEAQ. Here the CDR3 DNA reads TGTGCCAGCAGCTTAGATAACGGGGGGGCAGATACGCAGTATTTT. This sequence encodes CASSLDNGGADTQYF. Using reference TRBV7-8 and TRBJ2-3 for the parts outside the CDR3, the full variable domain is GAGVSQSPRYKVAKRGQDVALRCDPISGHVSLFWYQQALGQGPEFLTYFQNEAQLDKSGLPSDRFFAERPEGSVSTLKIQRTQQEDSAVYLCASSLDNGGADTQYFGPGTRLTVL.